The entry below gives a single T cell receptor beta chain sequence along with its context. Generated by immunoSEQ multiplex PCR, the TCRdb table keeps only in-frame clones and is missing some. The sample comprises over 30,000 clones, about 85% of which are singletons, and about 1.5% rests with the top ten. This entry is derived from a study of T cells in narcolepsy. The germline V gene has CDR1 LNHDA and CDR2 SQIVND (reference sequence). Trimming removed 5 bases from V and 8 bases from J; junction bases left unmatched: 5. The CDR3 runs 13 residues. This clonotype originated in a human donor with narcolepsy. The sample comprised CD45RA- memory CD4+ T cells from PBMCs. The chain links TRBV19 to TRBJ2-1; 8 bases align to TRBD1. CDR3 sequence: CASSPQGADEQFF. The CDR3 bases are TGTGCCAGTAGTCCCCAGGGGGCGGATGAGCAGTTCTTC.